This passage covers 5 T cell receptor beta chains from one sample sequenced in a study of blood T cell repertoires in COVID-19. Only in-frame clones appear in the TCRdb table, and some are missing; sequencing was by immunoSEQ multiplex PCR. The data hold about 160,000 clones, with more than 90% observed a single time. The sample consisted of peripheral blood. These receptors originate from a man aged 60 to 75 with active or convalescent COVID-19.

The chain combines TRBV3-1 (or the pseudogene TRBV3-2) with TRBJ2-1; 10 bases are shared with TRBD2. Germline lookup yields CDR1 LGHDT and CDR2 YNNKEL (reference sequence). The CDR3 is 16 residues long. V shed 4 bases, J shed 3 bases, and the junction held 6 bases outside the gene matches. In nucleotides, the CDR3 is TGTGCCAGCAGCCTGCGAACTAGCGGGGACTACAATGAGCAGTTCTTC. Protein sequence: CASSLRTSGDYNEQFF.

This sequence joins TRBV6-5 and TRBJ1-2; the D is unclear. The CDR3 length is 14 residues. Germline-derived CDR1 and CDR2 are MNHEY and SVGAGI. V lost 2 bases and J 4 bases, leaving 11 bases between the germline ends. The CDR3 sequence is CASSYRTDSYGYTF. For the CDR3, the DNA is TGTGCCAGCAGTTACCGGACGGACTCCTATGGCTACACCTTC.

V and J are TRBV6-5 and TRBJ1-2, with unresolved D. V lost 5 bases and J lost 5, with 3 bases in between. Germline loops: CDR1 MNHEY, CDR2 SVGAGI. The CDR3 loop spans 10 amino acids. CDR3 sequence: CASSQYGYTF. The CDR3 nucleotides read TGTGCCAGCAGTCAATATGGCTACACCTTC.

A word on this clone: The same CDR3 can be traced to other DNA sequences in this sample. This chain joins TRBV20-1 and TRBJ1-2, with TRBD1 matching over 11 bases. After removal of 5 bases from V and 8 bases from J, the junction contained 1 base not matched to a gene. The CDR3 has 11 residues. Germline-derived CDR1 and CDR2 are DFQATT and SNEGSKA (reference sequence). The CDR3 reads CSAGTGGGYTF. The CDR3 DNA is TGCAGTGCTGGGACAGGGGGGGGCTACACCTTC.

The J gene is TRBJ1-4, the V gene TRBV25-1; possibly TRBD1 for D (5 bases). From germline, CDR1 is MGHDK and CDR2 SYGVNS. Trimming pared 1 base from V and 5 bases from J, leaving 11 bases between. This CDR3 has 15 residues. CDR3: CASSESGVRNEKLFF. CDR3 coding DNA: TGTGCCAGCAGTGAATCGGGGGTTAGGAATGAAAAACTGTTTTTT.